The sequence of this T cell receptor beta chain was determined in a study of vaccination effects on CD4 cells after COVID-19. Looking at the study overall: Antigen-specific CD4+ T cell clonotypes were called by their expansion after viral peptide-pool culture in ViraFEST.

Culturing for around 10 days preceded CD4+ T cell isolation. Two doses of either BNT162b2 or mRNA-1273 were given to each participant. On days 3 and 7, fresh IL-2 medium replaced half the medium. The CDR3 length is 18 residues. Germline CDR1 SGHVS, CDR2 FNYEAQ. Trimming cost V 4 bases and J 4 bases; bases outside gene matches: 11. On this clone itself: What it binds is unknown.

Sequenced by immunoSEQ multiplex PCR; TCRdb stores in-frame clones only, minus some. This sample has more than 35,000 clones; approximately 72% occur once, and the top ten carry less than 10%. The genes are TRBV7-6 and TRBJ2-2, with 11 bases that match TRBD2. The specimen comprised CD4+ T cells from PBMCs cultured without peptide, sampled after COVID-19 vaccination. This TCR derives from a human donor who received a COVID-19 vaccine. The CDR3 sequence is CASSSIVAGGLGTGELFF. CDR3 coding DNA: TGTGCCAGCAGCTCTATCGTAGCGGGGGGGCTTGGCACCGGGGAGCTGTTTTTT.